This T cell receptor (beta chain) was profiled in a study of radiotherapy plus CTLA-4 blockade in lung cancer. Broader study findings: Tumor-derived TCR clones expanded in blood after radiotherapy plus ipilimumab.

The protocol was immunoSEQ multiplex PCR, while the TCRdb copy is restricted to in-frame clones and leaves out a portion. The sample has roughly 90,000 clones, approximately 79% seen once. About this clone itself: Its specificity is unknown.

The CDR3 consists of 14 residues. V lost 3 bases and J lost 1, with 12 bases in between. The germline V gene has CDR1 GTSNPN and CDR2 SVGIG (reference sequence). Chemo-refractory metastatic non-small-cell lung cancer patients underwent focal radiation alongside CTLA-4 blockade with ipilimumab. This chain joins TRBV30 and TRBJ1-1, with a tentative D call TRBD1 (5 bases). Material: peripheral blood, obtained from a patient treated with radiotherapy plus ipilimumab. This receptor was taken from a human donor with non-small cell lung cancer that progressed on radiotherapy plus ipilimumab. The CDR3 here is CAWSLWGRNTEAFF. The CDR3 DNA reads as TGTGCCTGGAGCCTCTGGGGCCGGAACACTGAAGCTTTCTTT.